This passage covers 32 T cell receptor beta chains from one sample sequenced in a study of blood T cell repertoires in COVID-19. Sequencing used immunoSEQ multiplex PCR; TCRdb keeps in-frame clones, though not all of them. The repertoire holds roughly 140,000 clones, 65% to 80% seen once, with about 2% in the top ten. Sequencing used peripheral blood. These receptors came from a woman aged 60-75 years with acute or convalescent COVID-19.

This clone was observed once. The rearrangement links TRBV5-4 to TRBJ1-3, with 7 bases aligning to TRBD1. Trimming at V came to 4 bases and at J to 2 bases, leaving 9 bases not matched to a gene. The length of the CDR3 is 16 residues. Germline V lookup: CDR1 SGHNT, CDR2 YYREEE (reference sequence). The CDR3 nucleotides are TGTGCCAGCAGCGTCGCATTGGGACAGCCTGGAAACACCATATATTTT. Translation: CASSVALGQPGNTIYF. The complete variable domain, with remaining parts taken from reference TRBV5-4 and TRBJ1-3, reads ETGVTQSPTHLIKTRGQQVTLRCSSQSGHNTVSWYQQALGQGPQFIFQYYREEENGRGNFPPRFSGLQFPNYSSELNVNALELDDSALYLCASSVALGQPGNTIYFGEGSWLTVV.

This clone counts as medium-sized. The chain has TRBV28 and TRBJ1-2; no clear D. Between the trimmed V and J ends, which lost 6 bases and 1 base, there was a span of 15 bases. The germline V gene encodes CDR1 MDHEN and CDR2 SYDVKM. The CDR3 runs 15 residues. The CDR3 nucleotides read TGTGCCAGCAGCCCACCCGGGGTGTATAACTATGGCTACACCTTC. Its translation is CASSPPGVYNYGYTF.

This clone appeared a few times. The gene calls are TRBV28 and TRBJ1-2, with TRBD1 matching 11 bases. Unmatched junction bases numbered 1, after V lost 5 bases and J lost 2 bases. This CDR3 spans 14 amino acids. Germline V gene lookup returns CDR1 MDHEN and CDR2 SYDVKM. The CDR3 DNA sequence: TGTGCCAGCAGTAGGACAGGGGGCAACTATGGCTACACCTTC. Translation: CASSRTGGNYGYTF.

This clone has just a few counts. The V gene is TRBV6-5, the J gene TRBJ1-5; possible D gene TRBD1, 6 bases. Germline CDR1 and CDR2: MNHEY and SVGAGI. This CDR3 is built from 15 residues. Trimming removed 8 bases from V and 2 bases from J, with 16 bases in between. The CDR3: CASFRGHRGNQPQHF. In DNA form, the CDR3 reads TGTGCCAGCTTTCGAGGACACAGGGGCAATCAGCCCCAGCATTTT.

The chain uses TRBV30 and TRBJ1-2, with D uncertain. Germline lookup yields CDR1 GTSNPN and CDR2 SVGIG (reference sequence). Trimming removed 2 bases at V and 8 bases at J, with 15 bases between. CDR3 length: 13 amino acids. This chain's CDR3 is CAWSSSDLGGYTF. CDR3 coding DNA: TGTGCCTGGAGTAGTTCGGACTTAGGGGGCTACACCTTC.

The chain is built from TRBV12-3 or TRBV12-4 and TRBJ2-7; weak D call: TRBD2 (7 bases). CDR3 length: 12 residues. The ends were cut back, 3 bases at V and 6 bases at J, with 9 bases in the middle. The CDR3 loop reads CASSLGGREQYF. In DNA, the CDR3 is TGTGCCAGCAGTTTGGGGGGGCGCGAGCAGTACTTC.

The chain carries TRBV10-2 and TRBJ1-5; 8 bases map to TRBD1. In germline, CDR1 is WSHSY, CDR2 SAAADI. The ends lost 6 bases at V and 7 bases at J; junction bases unmatched: 8. The CDR3 covers 14 residues. The CDR3 coding sequence is TGCGCCAGCAGCCTGACAGGGGCGGCACAGCCCCAGCATTTT. Encoded protein: CASSLTGAAQPQHF.

The rearrangement joins TRBV6-1 to TRBJ1-5; D is unclear. The CDR3 consists of 15 residues. Trimming took 3 bases from V and 3 from J, leaving 12 bases between them. Germline V gene lookup returns CDR1 MNHNS and CDR2 SASEGT. The CDR3 DNA sequence: TGTGCCAGCAGTGAGTGGATGGAGGACAATCAGCCCCAGCATTTT. Protein product: CASSEWMEDNQPQHF.

Only one count was recorded for this clone. V usage is TRBV28 and J usage is TRBJ2-5, with D perhaps matching TRBD2 (6 bases). CDR1 MDHEN and CDR2 SYDVKM come from the germline V gene. The CDR3 has 14 residues. V was pared by 2 bases and J by 1 base, with 8 bases between. The CDR3 here is CASSLAGLQETQYF. The CDR3 bases are TGTGCCAGCAGTTTAGCGGGGCTCCAAGAGACCCAGTACTTC.

This clone was recorded only once. The chain is built from TRBV19 and TRBJ2-7; 9 bases fit TRBD2. V lost 1 base and J lost 3; bases outside the gene matches: 1. CDR1 and CDR2 (germline): LNHDA, SQIVND (reference sequence). This CDR3 is 14 amino acids long. CDR3 in DNA: TGTGCCAGTAGTATAGCTAGCGGGAACTACGAGCAGTACTTC. Translating gives CASSIASGNYEQYF.

The rearrangement joins TRBV5-1 to TRBJ2-3; 14 nucleotides align to TRBD2. Germline CDR1 and CDR2: SGHRS and YFSETQ. V lost 2 bases to trimming and J lost 3 bases; unmatched junction nucleotides: 8. This CDR3 has 18 residues. Here the CDR3 DNA reads TGCGCCAGCAGCTTCCTGGGACTAGCGGGAGTGGGAACAGATACGCAGTATTTT. Translation gives CASSFLGLAGVGTDTQYF.

This clone was observed once. The chain links TRBV7-3 to TRBJ2-3; 10 bases fit TRBD1. This CDR3 has 17 residues. J was trimmed by 2 bases and V by 5 bases; bases with no gene match: 10. Germline CDR1 and CDR2: SGHTA and FQGTGA. This CDR3 reads CASSLVGQGILTDTQYF. CDR3 nucleotide sequence: TGTGCCAGCAGCCTAGTGGGACAGGGGATTCTCACAGATACGCAGTATTTT.

V gene TRBV18 combines with J gene TRBJ1-1; perhaps TRBD1 as D (6 bases). The CDR3 is 14 residues long. V was cut by 1 base and J by 5 bases, with 11 bases left in between. Per the germline V gene, CDR1 is KGHSH and CDR2 is LQKENI. This CDR3 reads CASSPRTGSTEAFF. The CDR3 DNA is TGTGCCAGCTCACCACGAACAGGGTCGACTGAAGCTTTCTTT.

The chain links TRBV19 to TRBJ2-3, with unresolved D. V shed 0 bases and J shed 1 base, with 11 bases lying between them. The CDR3 has 16 amino acids. Germline CDR1 is LNHDA and CDR2 is SQIVND (reference sequence). CDR3 sequence: CASSIDRYSRTDTQYF. CDR3 sequence (DNA): TGTGCCAGTAGTATAGATCGGTACTCCCGCACAGATACGCAGTATTTT.

V gene TRBV4-1 combines with J gene TRBJ2-7; D not certain. There are 15 residues in the CDR3. Germline values: CDR1 MGHRA, CDR2 YSYEKL. The V gene lost 0 bases and the J gene lost 0 bases, with 9 bases spanning the gap. The CDR3 loop reads CASSQDLQSSYEQYF. The CDR3 region has the DNA TGCGCCAGCAGCCAAGATCTACAGTCCTCCTACGAGCAGTACTTC.

This clone appeared a few times. V is TRBV28 and J is TRBJ2-7; D unresolved. V was cut by 3 bases and J by 2 bases, with 5 bases left in between. The CDR3 is made up of 12 amino acids. Germline lookup yields CDR1 MDHEN and CDR2 SYDVKM. The CDR3 DNA sequence: TGTGCCAGCAGTTTGGCAGCCTACGAGCAGTACTTC. It codes for CASSLAAYEQYF.

The chain links TRBV18 to TRBJ2-7, with 8 bases that match TRBD1. Trimming at V came to 3 bases and at J to 7 bases, leaving 8 bases not matched to a gene. The CDR3 is 14 residues long. Germline CDR1 reads KGHSH; CDR2 reads LQKENI. The CDR3 DNA reads as TGTGCCAGCTCACCTCGACAGGGGACGGAAGAGCAGTACTTC. Translating it yields CASSPRQGTEEQYF.

The rearrangement links TRBV7-8 to TRBJ2-3; no firm D call. CDR1 and CDR2 (germline): SGHVS, FQNEAQ. The CDR3 spans 16 residues. The V end lost 2 bases, the J end lost 0 bases, and 12 bases lay between the germline ends. CDR3 nucleotides: TGTGCCAGCAGCTTATTTGCCAGTCTTAGCACAGATACGCAGTATTTT. It specifies CASSLFASLSTDTQYF.

This clone has only a few counts. This chain links TRBV27 with TRBJ2-7; the match to TRBD2 covers 12 bases. With 7 bases clipped from V and 0 bases from J, the junction kept 7 bases outside the gene matches. Germline V gives CDR1 MNHEY, CDR2 SMNVEV (reference sequence). The CDR3 consists of 16 residues. The CDR3 region has the DNA TGTGCCAGCATTGGGACTAGCGGGCGATTCTCCTACGAGCAGTACTTC. Translation: CASIGTSGRFSYEQYF.

The rearrangement uses TRBV2 and TRBJ2-2; D is unresolved. The V end lost 8 bases, the J end lost 6 bases, and 7 bases lay between the germline ends. Germline assignment: CDR1 SNHLY and CDR2 FYNNEI. CDR3 size: 11 residues. The CDR3 is CASRAAGELFF. In nucleotides, the CDR3 is TGTGCCAGCCGCGCCGCCGGGGAGCTGTTTTTT.

V usage is TRBV6-5 and J usage is TRBJ1-3; D gene ambiguous. CDR1 is MNHEY and CDR2 is SVGAGI in the germline V gene. This CDR3 has 14 residues. The V and J ends lost 8 bases and 4 bases respectively, with 15 bases between them. In DNA, the CDR3 is TGTGCCAGCTCGTTCGGGGAAGGCGGAAACACCATATATTTT. This sequence encodes CASSFGEGGNTIYF.

V is TRBV11-2 and J is TRBJ2-2; TRBD2 matches at 7 bases. The CDR3 extends over 15 amino acids. Germline CDR1 reads SGHAT; CDR2 reads FQNNGV. V trimming: 4 bases; J trimming: 4 bases; junction bases outside the gene matches: 6. CDR3 DNA: TGTGCCAGCAGCTCCGCGCGGGGGTTCACCGGGGAGCTGTTTTTT. Translated, it gives CASSSARGFTGELFF.

The table lists this clone with a few counts. The same CDR3 is also encoded by other DNA sequences in this sample. The chain couples TRBV11-3 to TRBJ2-1; TRBD2 agrees at 13 bases. Germline trimming cut 4 bases from V and 5 bases from J; bases unmatched to any gene: 11. In germline, CDR1 is SGHNT, CDR2 YENEEA. CDR3 length: 18 residues. The CDR3 sequence: CASSSKAGTSGNHNEQFF. As DNA, the CDR3 is TGTGCCAGCAGCTCAAAGGCCGGGACTAGCGGGAACCACAATGAGCAGTTCTTC.

This chain uses TRBV5-1 with TRBJ2-7, with D unclear. The CDR3 contains 15 residues. Trimming left V 5 bases short and J 2 bases short, with 17 bases between. Germline assignment: CDR1 SGHRS and CDR2 YFSETQ. CDR3 in amino acids: CASRPGSTSAYEQYF. The CDR3 DNA sequence: TGCGCCAGCAGACCCGGGTCAACTTCAGCCTACGAGCAGTACTTC.

This chain links TRBV2 with TRBJ2-7; 9 bases fit TRBD2. The CDR3 consists of 15 residues. With 6 bases clipped from V and 7 bases from J, the junction kept 13 bases outside the gene matches. Per germline, CDR1 SNHLY and CDR2 FYNNEI. In DNA form, the CDR3 reads TGTGCCAGCAGAAGGAGCGGGAGGTCCACGGGAGAGCAGTACTTC. Its translation is CASRRSGRSTGEQYF.

This sequence joins TRBV30 and TRBJ1-5; the match to TRBD1 covers 7 bases. The CDR3 sequence is 13 residues long. Losses at the gene ends were 5 bases for V and 1 base for J; bases not matched to a gene: 2. The germline V gene has CDR1 GTSNPN and CDR2 SVGIG (reference sequence). CDR3 nucleotide sequence: TGTGCCTGGGGGACAGCCAGCAATCAGCCCCAGCATTTT. Translation: CAWGTASNQPQHF.

The J gene is TRBJ2-7, the V gene TRBV18, with a possible D match to TRBD2 (5 bases). Trimming cost V 1 base and J 5 bases, with 6 bases left between them. From germline, CDR1 is KGHSH and CDR2 LQKENI. The CDR3 runs to 12 residues. CDR3 in DNA: TGTGCCAGCTCACCACTCGGGGACGAGCAGTACTTC. Encoded protein: CASSPLGDEQYF.

The chain is built from TRBV11-3 and TRBJ2-1, with a tentative D call TRBD2 (6 bases). This CDR3 contains 19 residues. Germline CDR1 is SGHNT and CDR2 is YENEEA. The V and J ends lost 2 bases and 4 bases respectively, with 24 bases between them. CDR3: CASSLTLRGVAERYNEQFF. CDR3 coding DNA: TGTGCCAGCAGCTTAACCCTCAGAGGGGTAGCGGAAAGGTACAATGAGCAGTTCTTC.

V is TRBV2 and J is TRBJ2-1; TRBD2 matches 12 bases. This CDR3 is built from 14 residues. Germline CDR1 reads SNHLY; CDR2 reads FYNNEI. With 2 bases clipped from V and 12 bases from J, the junction kept 5 bases outside the gene matches. The CDR3 reads CASSELAGGFGQFF. The CDR3, as DNA: TGTGCCAGCAGTGAACTAGCGGGAGGGTTCGGGCAGTTCTTC.

The chain has TRBV6-6 and TRBJ1-2, with 10 positions matching TRBD1. This CDR3 spans 15 amino acids. Unmatched junction bases numbered 11, after V lost 9 bases and J lost 4 bases. Germline lookup yields CDR1 MNHNY and CDR2 SVGAGI (reference sequence). CDR3 nucleotide sequence: TGTGCCAGTGAACCGGGACAGGGGTTTTTCTATGGCTACACCTTC. Amino acid sequence: CASEPGQGFFYGYTF.

The J gene is TRBJ2-7, the V gene TRBV28, with 8 bases aligning to TRBD2. J lost 5 bases, V lost 7 bases, and 16 bases had no gene match. CDR3 length equals 16 residues. Germline values: CDR1 MDHEN, CDR2 SYDVKM. The CDR3 region is CASTVGGSGSSDEQYF. DNA for the CDR3: TGTGCCAGCACCGTAGGGGGGAGCGGGAGTTCGGACGAGCAGTACTTC.

V and J are TRBV7-3 and TRBJ2-3, with D uncertain. CDR1 and CDR2 from the germline V gene are SGHTA and FQGTGA. V dropped 2 bases and J dropped 2 bases, with 8 bases sitting between them. The CDR3 totals 14 residues. For the CDR3, the DNA is TGTGCCAGCAGCTTACTGGGCACCACAGATACGCAGTATTTT. Amino acids: CASSLLGTTDTQYF.